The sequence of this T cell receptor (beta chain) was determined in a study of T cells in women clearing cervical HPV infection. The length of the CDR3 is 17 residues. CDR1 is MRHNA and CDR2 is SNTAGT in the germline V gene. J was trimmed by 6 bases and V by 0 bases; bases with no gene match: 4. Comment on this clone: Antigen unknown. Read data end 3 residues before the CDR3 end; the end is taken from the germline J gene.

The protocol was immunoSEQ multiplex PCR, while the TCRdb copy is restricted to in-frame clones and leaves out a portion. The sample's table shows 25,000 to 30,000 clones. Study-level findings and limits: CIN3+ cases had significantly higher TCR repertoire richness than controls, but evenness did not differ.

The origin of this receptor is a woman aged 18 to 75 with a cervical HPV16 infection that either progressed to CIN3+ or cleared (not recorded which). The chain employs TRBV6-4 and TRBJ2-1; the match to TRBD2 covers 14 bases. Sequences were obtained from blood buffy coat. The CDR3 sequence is CASSDSGLAGGPNEQFF. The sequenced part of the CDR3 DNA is TGTGCCAGCAGTGACTCAGGACTAGCGGGGGGCCCCAATGAG.